This is a list of T cell receptor beta chains from one sample in a study of cytomegalovirus exposure and HLA in healthy donors. Sequenced by immunoSEQ multiplex PCR; TCRdb stores in-frame clones only, minus some. The profile shows about 130,000 clones, roughly 80% of them singletons. The sequenced material came from PBMCs. These receptors were obtained from a female donor in good health and CMV-seronegative. Each CDR3 is given with its conserved first and last residue. The order of the fields is CDR3 length, J gene, clone size, V gene, D gene, CDR3 protein, CDR3 DNA. D genes are given only for firm matches. The size entry is marked missing in some rows and otherwise reads once, few, many or a size class.

17,TRBJ2-5,NA,TRBV25-1,NA,CASSAQKLDRLQETQYF,TGTGCCAGCAGTGCCCAAAAACTCGACAGGCTCCAAGAGACCCAGTACTTC
14,TRBJ2-7,NA,TRBV6-5,NA,CASRASAGRLEQYF,TGTGCCAGCAGGGCTAGCGCCGGGAGACTAGAGCAGTACTTC
14,TRBJ2-7,once,TRBV7-2,TRBD2,CASSSTSGPYEQYF,TGTGCCAGCAGCAGCACTAGCGGGCCCTACGAGCAGTACTTC
14,TRBJ1-1,NA,TRBV7-2,TRBD1,CASSFSRQGSEAFF,TGTGCCAGCAGCTTCAGCCGACAGGGCTCTGAAGCTTTCTTT
14,TRBJ1-2,NA,TRBV18,NA,CASSPPGQGGGYTF,TGTGCCAGCTCACCTCCCGGCCAGGGCGGTGGCTACACCTTC
17,TRBJ1-2,NA,TRBV5-6,TRBD1,CASSLGGTGLLNYGYTF,TGTGCCAGCAGCTTGGGTGGGACAGGCCTTCTTAACTATGGCTACACCTTC
13,TRBJ1-1,NA,TRBV28,NA,CASSSPGYNEAFF,TGTGCCAGCAGTTCGCCAGGGTATAATGAAGCTTTCTTT
15,TRBJ2-6,NA,TRBV5-1,NA,CASSQGGSGANGLTF,TGCGCCAGCAGCCAAGGGGGATCCGGGGCCAACGGCCTGACTTTC
12,TRBJ1-2,NA,TRBV6-5,NA,CASSYTNYGYTF,TGTGCCAGCAGTTATACTAACTATGGCTACACCTTC
13,TRBJ2-2,NA,TRBV7-9,NA,CASSLQISGELFF,TGTGCCAGCAGCTTACAGATCAGCGGGGAGCTGTTTTTT
15,TRBJ2-1,once,TRBV4-2,NA,CASSQGFSPHNEQFF,TGTGCCAGCAGCCAAGGTTTTAGCCCCCACAATGAGCAGTTCTTC
20,TRBJ1-1,few,TRBV4-3,NA,CASSQDDLRDSPTDNTEAFF,TGCGCCAGCAGCCAAGATGATCTGCGGGACTCTCCGACAGATAACACTGAAGCTTTCTTT
17,TRBJ2-3,NA,TRBV7-3,NA,CASSLTSTGIRTDTQYF,TGTGCCAGCAGCTTAACGTCGACGGGAATACGCACAGATACGCAGTATTTT
15,TRBJ2-3,NA,TRBV28,NA,CASSSTGFGTDTQYF,TGTGCCAGCAGTTCCACAGGGTTTGGGACAGATACGCAGTATTTT
16,TRBJ1-5,NA,TRBV28,NA,CASSSPQGHSNQPQHF,TGTGCCAGCAGTTCCCCCCAGGGTCATAGCAATCAGCCCCAGCATTTT
14,TRBJ2-5,NA,TRBV7-7,NA,CASSLLGGGETQYF,TGTGCCAGCAGCTTACTGGGAGGGGGAGAGACCCAGTACTTC
16,TRBJ1-2,NA,TRBV5-5,NA,CASSLDGGVMSYGYTF,TGTGCCAGCAGCTTGGATGGGGGGGTAATGAGCTATGGCTACACCTTC
15,TRBJ2-7,NA,TRBV7-2,TRBD2,CASSLGPSGVYEQYF,TGTGCCAGCAGCTTAGGTCCTAGCGGGGTCTACGAGCAGTACTTC
15,TRBJ2-7,NA,TRBV7-3,NA,CASSLNPGETYEQYF,TGTGCCAGCAGCTTAAACCCTGGAGAAACCTACGAGCAGTACTTC
13,TRBJ2-1,once,TRBV7-8,NA,CASSFTGNNEQFF,TGTGCCAGCAGCTTTACGGGGAACAATGAGCAGTTCTTC
14,TRBJ1-2,NA,TRBV5-1,NA,CASSSDRYNYGYTF,TGCGCCAGCAGCTCCGACAGATACAACTATGGCTACACCTTC
15,TRBJ1-1,NA,TRBV16,NA,CASSQSLIRSTEAFF,TGTGCCAGCAGCCAATCGTTGATTCGTAGCACTGAAGCTTTCTTT
15,TRBJ2-7,NA,TRBV30,TRBD2,CAWSVGLAVSYEQYF,TGTGCCTGGAGTGTGGGACTAGCGGTCTCCTACGAGCAGTACTTC
15,TRBJ1-2,NA,TRBV4-1,TRBD1,CASSQATTGRDGYTF,TGCGCCAGCAGCCAAGCAACGACAGGGCGGGATGGCTACACCTTC
13,TRBJ1-1,NA,TRBV28,TRBD1,CASSKTGFTEAFF,TGTGCCAGCAGCAAGACAGGGTTCACTGAAGCTTTCTTT
15,TRBJ1-1,NA,TRBV28,NA,CASSLTLVVNTEAFF,TGTGCCAGCAGCCTCACTCTTGTAGTGAACACTGAAGCTTTCTTT
14,TRBJ2-5,NA,TRBV7-2,NA,CASSPGGLQETQYF,TGTGCCAGCAGTCCAGGGGGGCTACAAGAGACCCAGTACTTC
14,TRBJ2-1,NA,TRBV7-2,NA,CASSAQTSGDEQFF,TGTGCCAGCAGCGCGCAGACCTCGGGGGATGAGCAGTTCTTC
14,TRBJ2-5,NA,TRBV5-4,TRBD1,CASSLEQGVETQYF,TGTGCCAGCAGCTTGGAACAGGGGGTAGAGACCCAGTACTTC
15,TRBJ2-7,NA,TRBV7-2,NA,CASSFGSGLVYEQYF,NA
14,TRBJ1-2,many,TRBV6-5,TRBD1,CASSHRRTGIGYTF,TGTGCCAGCAGCCATCGCCGGACAGGGATTGGCTACACCTTC